The next 24 T cell receptor beta chains were all read from a single sample in a study of T cells in Graves' hyperthyroidism and ophthalmopathy. There were TCR beta CDR3 regions amplified from RNA transcripts. The HTBI primer set served for first-round RT-PCR of the TCR CDR3. MiXCR was run by TCRdb on the multiplex PCR reads, yielding one entry per CDR3 protein. Altogether under 450,000 distinct CDR3 sequences are present, less than 20% being singletons, with the ten largest covering over 12%. Material for sequencing was blood. The receptors come from a woman between 18 and 29 years old with Graves' hyperthyroidism.

A few counts support this clonotype. The rearrangement uses TRBV29-1 and TRBJ1-1; no clear D gene. Germline V gives CDR1 SQVTM, CDR2 ANQGSEA. The ends were cut back, 6 bases at V and 1 base at J, with 15 bases in the middle. The CDR3 consists of 14 residues. CDR3 loop: CSVAEGSPNTEAFF. The CDR3 DNA reads TGCAGCGTGGCGGAGGGCAGCCCGAACACTGAAGCTTTCTTT. Complete variable domain (other parts from reference TRBV29-1 and TRBJ1-1): SAVISQKPSRDICQRGTSLTIQCQVDSQVTMMFWYRQQPGQSLTLIATANQGSEATYESGFVIDKFPISRPNLTFSTLTVSNMSPEDSSIYLCSVAEGSPNTEAFFGQGTRLTVV.

This clonotype was detected only a few times. V is TRBV6-2 or TRBV6-3 and J is TRBJ2-7; 10 bases are a match to TRBD1. CDR1 and CDR2 (germline): MNHEY, SVGEGT. After removal of 8 bases from V and 3 bases from J, the junction contained 13 bases not matched to a gene. CDR3 size: 16 residues. CDR3 sequence (DNA): TGTGCCAGCTCCGATCCCTCGGGACAGGGGTTCTACGAGCAGTACTTC. Residues: CASSDPSGQGFYEQYF.

This clonotype was detected ten times or more. This sequence joins TRBV27 and TRBJ1-1; 7 bases are a match to TRBD1. Germline V lookup: CDR1 MNHEY, CDR2 SMNVEV (reference sequence). Losses at the gene ends were 6 bases for V and 1 base for J; bases not matched to a gene: 14. The CDR3 is 17 amino acids. The CDR3 is CASSTLLKKGANTEAFF. CDR3 nucleotides: TGTGCCAGCAGCACACTTTTGAAAAAGGGGGCGAACACTGAAGCTTTCTTT.

This clonotype showed up many times. The J gene is TRBJ1-1, the V gene TRBV4-1; D gene unclear. The CDR3 is 13 residues long. From germline, CDR1 is MGHRA and CDR2 YSYEKL. Trimming removed 4 bases from V and 4 bases from J, with 10 bases in between. CDR3 region: CASSRRGVTEAFF. CDR3 coding DNA: TGCGCCAGCAGCCGTAGAGGTGTCACTGAAGCTTTCTTT.

This clonotype was counted ten times or more. This sequence joins TRBV6-2 or TRBV6-3 and TRBJ2-5; D is uncertain. The CDR3 runs 13 residues. Germline assignment: CDR1 MNHEY and CDR2 SVGEGT. Trimming removed 4 bases from V and 6 bases from J, with 12 bases in between. The DNA for the CDR3 is TGTGCCAGCAGTTCCTCCGCGGTGAAGACCCAGTACTTC. Residues: CASSSSAVKTQYF.

The chain joins TRBV12-3 or TRBV12-4 to TRBJ1-2; TRBD1 is a possible D gene (6 bases). CDR3 length: 15 amino acids. V was trimmed by 1 base and J by 4 bases, leaving 13 bases between them. CDR3 in DNA: TGTGCCAGCAGTTTAGAACAGGGTGAGGCCTATGGCTACACCTTC. Its translation is CASSLEQGEAYGYTF.

This clonotype appeared many times. V and J are TRBV3-1 and TRBJ1-4, with 9 positions matching TRBD1. Trimming removed 4 bases from V and 7 bases from J; junction bases left unmatched: 7. There are 15 residues in the CDR3. Germline values: CDR1 LGHDT, CDR2 YNNKEL (reference sequence). The CDR3 coding sequence is TGTGCCAGCAGCCGACAGGGGGTCAGGGGTGAAAAACTGTTTTTT. It yields the protein CASSRQGVRGEKLFF.

The table lists this clonotype with many counts. This rearrangement joins TRBV3-1 to TRBJ2-1, with TRBD1 matching 8 bases. The CDR3 consists of 15 residues. Germline CDR1 and CDR2: LGHDT and YNNKEL (reference sequence). J was trimmed by 7 bases and V by 1 base; bases with no gene match: 6. CDR3: CASSQVRTGKNEQFF. The CDR3 DNA reads as TGTGCCAGCAGCCAAGTACGGACAGGGAAAAATGAGCAGTTCTTC.

This clonotype was seen many times. This chain links TRBV7-8 with TRBJ2-1; D possibly corresponds to TRBD1 (6 bases). Trimming took 6 bases from V and 6 from J, leaving 15 bases between them. The CDR3 totals 14 residues. From germline, CDR1 is SGHVS and CDR2 FQNEAQ. CDR3 sequence reads: CASSYGRDINEQFF. The DNA of the CDR3 is TGTGCCAGCAGTTACGGCCGGGACATCAATGAGCAGTTCTTC.

This clonotype was found a few times. The rearrangement joins TRBV29-1 to TRBJ1-1, with D possibly matching TRBD1 (6 bases). CDR1 and CDR2 (germline): SQVTM, ANQGSEA. V gave up 7 bases and J gave up 2 bases, with 14 bases separating them. This CDR3 is built from 13 residues. CDR3 bases: TGCAGCGCACTTCGGACAGAAAACACTGAAGCTTTCTTT. Protein sequence: CSALRTENTEAFF.

This clonotype was found a few times. The J gene is TRBJ1-3, the V gene TRBV15, with D uncertain. CDR1 and CDR2 (germline): LNHNV, YYDKDF (reference sequence). The V gene lost 0 bases and the J gene lost 4 bases, with 7 bases spanning the gap. The CDR3 extends over 14 amino acids. CDR3 loop: CATSRDPRGNTIYF. CDR3 DNA sequence: TGTGCCACCAGCAGAGATCCCAGGGGAAACACCATATATTTT.

The chain recombines TRBV11-3 with TRBJ2-1; 7 nucleotides agree with TRBD2. The V segment lost 3 bases and the J segment 8 bases; nucleotides outside the gene matches: 7. Germline assignment: CDR1 SGHNT and CDR2 YENEEA. This CDR3 spans 14 amino acids. CDR3 sequence reads: CASSFRSGNDEQFF. Written as DNA, the CDR3 is TGTGCCAGCAGCTTTAGAAGCGGGAACGATGAGCAGTTCTTC.

In its sample, this clonotype was seen many times. The chain recombines TRBV6-5 with TRBJ1-1; D is ambiguous. Deletions cut 0 bases from V and 4 bases from J, with 6 bases between. CDR3 length equals 13 residues. Germline V CDR1 and CDR2: MNHEY, SVGAGI. This CDR3 is CASSYSAGTEAFF. CDR3 sequence (DNA): TGTGCCAGCAGTTACTCGGCGGGCACTGAAGCTTTCTTT.

The gene calls are TRBV19 and TRBJ2-7, with TRBD1 matching over 9 bases. The CDR3 contains 14 residues. CDR1 is LNHDA and CDR2 is SQIVND in the germline V gene (reference sequence). Losses at the gene ends were 10 bases for V and 1 base for J; bases not matched to a gene: 8. The CDR3 region is CATKPGQGSYEQYF. CDR3 coding DNA: TGTGCCACCAAACCGGGACAGGGATCCTACGAGCAGTACTTC.

This clonotype was recorded many times. The chain recombines TRBV27 with TRBJ2-3; 8 bases are a match to TRBD2. In germline, CDR1 is MNHEY, CDR2 SMNVEV (reference sequence). The CDR3 extends over 15 amino acids. Trimming cost V 3 bases and J 3 bases; bases outside gene matches: 5. The CDR3 spells CASSFTGGWTDTQYF. In DNA, the CDR3 is TGTGCCAGCAGTTTCACGGGAGGGTGGACAGATACGCAGTATTTT.

The chain has TRBV6-5 and TRBJ2-1; D perhaps matches TRBD2 (5 bases). The CDR3 runs 16 residues. The germline V gene encodes CDR1 MNHEY and CDR2 SVGAGI. Trimming shortened V by 0 bases and J by 8 bases, and 17 bases separated the two germline ends. This CDR3 reads CASSYSRLPPVYEQFF. DNA for the CDR3: TGTGCCAGCAGTTACTCCCGACTACCCCCGGTCTATGAGCAGTTCTTC.

This clonotype was observed many times. The rearrangement joins TRBV3-1 to TRBJ1-1, with D tentatively TRBD1 (5 bases). The CDR3 is 13 residues long. CDR1 is LGHDT and CDR2 is YNNKEL in the germline V gene (reference sequence). Trimming removed 4 bases at V and 8 bases at J, with 14 bases between. DNA for the CDR3: TGTGCCAGCAGCCTAGGACTCGGACAAGAAGCTTTCTTT. Translated: CASSLGLGQEAFF.

This clonotype was counted a few times. J is TRBJ1-5 and V is TRBV14, with 10 bases that match TRBD1. CDR1 SGHDN and CDR2 FVKESK come from the germline V gene. V dropped 7 bases and J dropped 3; count of bases not matched to a gene: 6. CDR3 length equals 15 residues. The CDR3: CASMPGQGFNQPQHF. CDR3 in DNA: TGTGCCAGCATGCCGGGACAGGGGTTCAATCAGCCCCAGCATTTT.

The chain links TRBV4-2 to TRBJ1-1; 8 bases are a match to TRBD1. Germline values: CDR1 LGHNA, CDR2 YNFKEQ. Trimming cost V 2 bases and J 7 bases; bases outside gene matches: 9. The CDR3 totals 15 residues. The CDR3 spells CASSQTGTGAFEAFF. DNA of the CDR3: TGTGCCAGCAGCCAAACCGGGACAGGAGCATTTGAAGCTTTCTTT.

In its sample, this clonotype was seen many times. The chain uses TRBV28 and TRBJ2-5; no clear D gene. This CDR3 region has 14 residues. CDR1 is MDHEN, CDR2 SYDVKM, per germline. The ends were cut back, 3 bases at V and 1 base at J, with 9 bases in the middle. The CDR3 sequence is CASSFRHVQETQYF. CDR3 nucleotide sequence: TGTGCCAGCAGTTTCAGACATGTCCAAGAGACCCAGTACTTC.

Ten or more counts support this clonotype. The chain has TRBV28 and TRBJ2-1; the match to TRBD1 covers 10 bases. The V gene's germline CDR1 is MDHEN and CDR2 SYDVKM. Losses at the gene ends were 7 bases for V and 6 bases for J; bases not matched to a gene: 3. This CDR3 contains 13 residues. The CDR3 protein is CASNDRGLNEQFF. CDR3 in DNA: TGTGCCAGCAATGACAGGGGGCTCAATGAGCAGTTCTTC.

Many counts were recorded for this clonotype. The rearrangement links TRBV2 to TRBJ2-3; TRBD2 agrees at 8 bases. Germline V gene sequence: CDR1 SNHLY, CDR2 FYNNEI. CDR3 length: 15 amino acids. V was pared by 3 bases and J by 1 base, with 3 bases of the junction left unmatched. The chain's CDR3 is CASSDELAGTDTQYF. The CDR3 DNA sequence: TGTGCCAGCAGTGATGAACTAGCGGGCACAGATACGCAGTATTTT.

The chain recombines TRBV18 with TRBJ2-7, with unresolved D. This CDR3 region has 14 residues. CDR1 KGHSH and CDR2 LQKENI come from the germline V gene. V gave up 3 bases and J gave up 6 bases, with 15 bases separating them. The CDR3 is CASSPSTPRSEQYF. The CDR3 nucleotides are TGTGCCAGCTCACCCTCTACGCCCAGATCCGAGCAGTACTTC.

The CDR3 is CASTPRDRAVSEQYF. The CDR3 DNA sequence: TGTGCCAGCACCCCCCGGGACAGGGCGGTCTCCGAGCAGTACTTC. The V call is TRBV6-1, the J call TRBJ2-7, with TRBD1 identical over 9 bases. Germline values: CDR1 MNHNS, CDR2 SASEGT. The CDR3 extends over 15 amino acids. With 7 bases clipped from V and 6 bases from J, the junction kept 13 bases outside the gene matches.